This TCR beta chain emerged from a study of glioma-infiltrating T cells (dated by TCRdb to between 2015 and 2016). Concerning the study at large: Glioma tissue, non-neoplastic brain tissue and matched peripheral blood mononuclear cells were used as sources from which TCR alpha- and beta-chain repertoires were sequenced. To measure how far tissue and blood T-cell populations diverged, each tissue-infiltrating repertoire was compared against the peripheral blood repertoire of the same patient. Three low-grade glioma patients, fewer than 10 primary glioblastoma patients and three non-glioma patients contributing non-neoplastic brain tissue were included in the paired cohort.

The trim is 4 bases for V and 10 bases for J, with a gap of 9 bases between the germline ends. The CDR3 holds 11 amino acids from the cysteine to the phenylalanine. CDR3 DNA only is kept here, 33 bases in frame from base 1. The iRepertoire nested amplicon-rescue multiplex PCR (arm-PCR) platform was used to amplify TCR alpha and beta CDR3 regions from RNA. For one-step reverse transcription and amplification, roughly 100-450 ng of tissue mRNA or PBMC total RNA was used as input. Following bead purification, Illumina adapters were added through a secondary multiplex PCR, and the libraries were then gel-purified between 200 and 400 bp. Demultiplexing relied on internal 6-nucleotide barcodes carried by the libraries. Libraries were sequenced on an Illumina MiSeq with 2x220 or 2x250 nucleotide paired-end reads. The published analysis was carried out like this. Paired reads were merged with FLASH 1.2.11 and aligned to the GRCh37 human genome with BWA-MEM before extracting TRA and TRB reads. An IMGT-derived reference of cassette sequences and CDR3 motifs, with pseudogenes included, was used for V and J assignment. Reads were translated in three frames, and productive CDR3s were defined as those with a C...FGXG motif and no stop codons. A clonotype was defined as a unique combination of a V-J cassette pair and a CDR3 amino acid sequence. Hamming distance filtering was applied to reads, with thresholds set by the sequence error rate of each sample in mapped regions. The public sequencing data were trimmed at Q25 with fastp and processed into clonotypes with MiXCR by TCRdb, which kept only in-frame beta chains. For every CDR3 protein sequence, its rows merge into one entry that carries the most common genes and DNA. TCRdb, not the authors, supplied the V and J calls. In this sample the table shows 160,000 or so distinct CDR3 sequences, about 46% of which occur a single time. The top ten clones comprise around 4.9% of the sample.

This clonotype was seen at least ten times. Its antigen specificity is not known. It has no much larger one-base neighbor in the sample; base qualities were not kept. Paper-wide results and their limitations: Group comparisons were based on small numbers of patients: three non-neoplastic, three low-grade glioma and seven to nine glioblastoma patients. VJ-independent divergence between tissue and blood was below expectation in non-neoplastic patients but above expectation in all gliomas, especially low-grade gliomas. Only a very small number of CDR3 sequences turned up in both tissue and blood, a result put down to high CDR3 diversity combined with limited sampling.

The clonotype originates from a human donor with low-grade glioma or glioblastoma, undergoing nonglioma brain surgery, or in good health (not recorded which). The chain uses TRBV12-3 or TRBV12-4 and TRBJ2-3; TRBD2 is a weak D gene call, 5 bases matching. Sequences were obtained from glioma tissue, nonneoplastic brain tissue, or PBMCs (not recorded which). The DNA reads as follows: TGTGCCAGCAGTTCCACGCGGGCGCAGTATTTT. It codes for CASSSTRAQYF.